The source of this TCR beta chain is a study of T cell repertoires in cytomegalovirus infection. The sample holds a few counts of this clonotype. TCRdb processed the reads anew with MiXCR; each CDR3 protein has one entry. This table has 250,000 to 350,000 distinct CDR3 sequences, about 26% appearing once. Germline trimming cut 4 bases from V and 4 bases from J; bases unmatched to any gene: 14. The germline CDR1 and CDR2 sequences are MDHEN and SYDVKM. The CDR3 has 18 residues. The V call is TRBV28, the J call TRBJ1-5; 9 bases align to TRBD1. The receptor's source is a human donor in good health (CMV status not recorded). Some clones in this sample may be carry-over from other donors' samples. The sample was PBMCs. In nucleotides, the CDR3 is TGTGCCAGCAGTTACACGCATCCGGGACAGGGAGGGAATCAGCCCCAGCATTTT. Protein sequence: CASSYTHPGQGGNQPQHF.